Listed below are T cell receptor beta chains from one sample, sequenced in a study of metastatic and nonmetastatic thyroid tumors. From the PCR reads, TCRdb re-called clones with MiXCR. Of 85,000 to 100,000 clones listed, roughly 13% are singletons. Sequences were obtained from blood. The receptors were sampled from a female donor with papillary thyroid cancer or a benign thyroid nodule (not recorded which). Some clones in this sample may be carry-over from other donors' samples. Both conserved end residues are part of each CDR3. A D gene is named only where the DNA matches it firmly. The size of a clone is reported for some rows only, either as once, few or many, or as a class for expanded clones.

V gene,clone size,J gene,D gene,CDR3 protein,CDR3 DNA
TRBV5-1,many,TRBJ2-2,.,CASTLDYPSGTGELFF,TGCGCCAGCACTTTGGACTACCCGTCTGGCACCGGGGAGCTGTTTTTT
TRBV11-2,.,TRBJ2-7,.,CASSPGGGSYEQYF,TGTGCCAGCAGCCCCGGGGGCGGGAGTTACGAGCAGTACTTC
TRBV2,many,TRBJ2-2,TRBD2,CASSERTSRGGELFF,TGTGCCAGCAGTGAACGGACTAGTCGGGGCGGGGAGCTGTTTTTT
TRBV7-9,.,TRBJ2-7,.,CANTRDMGHEQYF,TGTGCCAACACCCGGGACATGGGTCACGAGCAGTACTTC
TRBV7-2,many,TRBJ2-3,.,CASSLLAGDTQYF,TGTGCCAGCAGCTTACTTGCAGGGGATACGCAGTATTTT
TRBV6-2/TRBV6-3,few,TRBJ1-5,.,CTSRPTAQQPQHF,TGTACCAGCAGACCCACCGCGCAACAGCCCCAGCATTTT
TRBV6-2/TRBV6-3,many,TRBJ2-7,.,CASSYSVQGYEQYF,TGTGCCAGCAGTTACTCAGTTCAGGGTTACGAGCAGTACTTC
TRBV4-3,many,TRBJ2-5,.,CASSQDRVDETQYF,TGCGCCAGCAGCCAAGATCGCGTGGATGAGACCCAGTACTTC
TRBV20-1,many,TRBJ2-5,.,CSAFPLGRFQETQYF,TGCAGTGCTTTCCCCCTCGGGCGGTTCCAAGAGACCCAGTACTTC
TRBV7-9,many,TRBJ1-1,.,CASSLVRMGTEAFF,TGTGCCAGCAGCTTAGTTCGCATGGGCACTGAAGCTTTCTTT
TRBV4-1,.,TRBJ1-1,.,CASSQDPTSPWEAFF,TGCGCCAGCAGCCAAGACCCCACGAGCCCATGGGAAGCTTTCTTT